What follows is one T cell receptor (beta chain) and its context. Its antigen is still unknown. The sequenced template was cDNA made from the entire isolated RNA. Method: immunoSEQ multiplex PCR; TCRdb's copy keeps in-frame clones and lacks some. The data show approximately 15,000 clones, around 77% seen once. Purity of each sorted population was above 95%. These data belong to a study of beta chain features in type 1 diabetes. The CDR3 runs 13 residues. Germline V gene data show CDR1 as MNHEY and CDR2 as SMNVEV (reference sequence). The V and J ends lost 8 bases and 5 bases respectively, with 15 bases between them. Overall study results and limits: TCRB CDR3s were moderately but significantly shorter in Type 1 diabetes patients in all four CD4+ subsets. Patients and controls would share equally any PCR tilt toward shorter templates.

Input material: stem cell memory CD4+ T cells from blood. The rearrangement links TRBV27 to TRBJ1-1; D is possibly TRBD1 (6 bases). This sequence originates from a woman between 18 and 29 years old with type 1 diabetes. The CDR3 DNA reads TGTGCCAGCTTTACAGGGAGAGGAACTGAAGCTTTCTTT. It specifies CASFTGRGTEAFF.